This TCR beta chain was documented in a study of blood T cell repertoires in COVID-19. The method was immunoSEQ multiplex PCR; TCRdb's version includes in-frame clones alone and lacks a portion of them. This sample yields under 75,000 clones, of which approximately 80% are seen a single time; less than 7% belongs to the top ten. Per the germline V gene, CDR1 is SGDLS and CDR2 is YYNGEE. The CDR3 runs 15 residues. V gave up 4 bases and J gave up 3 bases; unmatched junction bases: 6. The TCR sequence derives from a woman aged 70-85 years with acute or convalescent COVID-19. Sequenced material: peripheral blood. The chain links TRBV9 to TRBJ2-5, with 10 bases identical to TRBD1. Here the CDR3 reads CASSLRGTGEETQYF. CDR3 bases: TGTGCCAGCAGCCTAAGAGGGACAGGGGAAGAGACCCAGTACTTC. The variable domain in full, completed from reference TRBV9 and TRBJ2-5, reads DSGVTQTPKHLITATGQRVTLRCSPRSGDLSVYWYQQSLDQGLQFLIQYYNGEERAKGNILERFSAQQFPDLHSELNLSSLELGDSALYFCASSLRGTGEETQYFGPGTRLLVL.